What follows are 20 T cell receptor beta chains derived from one specimen sequenced in a study of beta chain features in type 1 diabetes listed by TCRdb under 2018. The library was produced with the immunoSEQ multiplex PCR assay. The entire amount of isolated RNA was reverse transcribed using the High Capacity cDNA Reverse Transcription Kit, so the sequenced TCRB transcripts were expressed ones. TCRdb stores this immuneACCESS table with in-frame sequences only. Part of the clones is absent; in the studies checked, under half of the shortfall reflects unresolved V genes, and no reason is known for the rest. Recorded for this sample are roughly 300,000 clones; roughly 8% of them occurred a single time. Under 0.5% of the sample goes to the ten largest clones. Sequencing was performed on central memory CD4+ T cells from blood. Receptors were obtained from a woman under 30 in good health.

V usage is TRBV7-2 and J usage is TRBJ2-5; tentative D call: TRBD2 (5 bases). Trimming took off 3 bases at V and 5 bases at J, with 13 bases between the two ends. Per germline, CDR1 SGHTA and CDR2 FQGNSA. The CDR3 sequence is 14 residues long. Here the CDR3 DNA reads TGTGCCAGCAGCTTGTCTTTAGCGAGGGAGACCCAGTACTTC. Translation gives CASSLSLARETQYF.

The gene calls are TRBV7-2 and TRBJ1-2; the D gene is possibly TRBD1 (6 bases). There are 16 residues in the CDR3. The V end lost 2 bases, the J end lost 8 bases, and 21 bases lay between the germline ends. The germline V gene has CDR1 SGHTA and CDR2 FQGNSA. CDR3 amino acids: CASSLHRVGTIEGYTF. DNA of the CDR3: TGTGCCAGCAGCTTACACAGGGTTGGAACGATAGAGGGCTACACCTTC.

The chain joins TRBV7-2 to TRBJ1-2, with TRBD1 matching 7 bases. The V and J ends lost 2 bases and 6 bases, in that order; junction bases with no gene match: 6. CDR3 length equals 14 residues. The germline V gene has CDR1 SGHTA and CDR2 FQGNSA. The CDR3 is CASSLPGGANGYTF. CDR3 nucleotide sequence: TGTGCCAGCAGCTTACCAGGGGGAGCGAATGGCTACACCTTC.

In its sample, this clone was seen a few times. This sequence joins TRBV27 and TRBJ2-1; D possibly corresponds to TRBD1 (5 bases). The CDR3 contains 14 residues. Germline-derived CDR1 and CDR2 are MNHEY and SMNVEV (reference sequence). Trimming stripped 5 bases from V and 12 bases from J, with 20 bases between. In DNA, the CDR3 is TGTGCCAGCAGTAATCCCAATAGGGGAAAGGTGCAGTTCTTC. It is translated as CASSNPNRGKVQFF.

This clone was seen a handful of times. J is TRBJ1-1 and V is TRBV14; D may be TRBD1 (6 bases). The CDR3 runs to 15 residues. CDR1 is SGHDN, CDR2 FVKESK, per germline. V was cut by 1 base and J by 1 base, with 10 bases left in between. The DNA of the CDR3 is TGTGCCAGCAGCCAAGTCCCAGGGGCGAACACTGAAGCTTTCTTT. Translation: CASSQVPGANTEAFF.

The chain recombines TRBV28 with TRBJ2-5, with D possibly TRBD1 on 5 matching bases. V lost 7 bases and J 2 bases, leaving 11 bases between the germline ends. Per the germline V gene, CDR1 is MDHEN and CDR2 is SYDVKM. The CDR3 has 13 amino acids. The CDR3 is CASIRPGQETQYF. DNA for the CDR3: TGTGCCAGCATCCGTCCAGGGCAAGAGACCCAGTACTTC.

This clone turned up a few times. The chain combines TRBV7-9 with TRBJ1-5; TRBD1 is a possible D gene (5 bases). The CDR3 totals 15 residues. Germline CDR1 SEHNR, CDR2 FQNEAQ (reference sequence). The V end lost 5 bases, the J end lost 1 base, and 12 bases lay between the germline ends. The CDR3 loop is CASSQSGGSNQPQHF. In nucleotides, the CDR3 is TGTGCCAGCAGCCAGAGTGGGGGAAGCAATCAGCCCCAGCATTTT.

This clone was observed at least ten times. The chain joins TRBV7-2 to TRBJ2-3; 7 bases agree with TRBD2. CDR3 size: 14 residues. The germline V gene has CDR1 SGHTA and CDR2 FQGNSA. V dropped 3 bases and J dropped 5; count of bases not matched to a gene: 5. CDR3 residues: CASSLGGPVDTQYF. In DNA, the CDR3 is TGTGCCAGCAGCTTGGGAGGGCCAGTAGATACGCAGTATTTT.

The table lists this clone with a few counts. The chain carries TRBV6-5 and TRBJ1-2; D call uncertain. The germline gives CDR1 MNHEY, CDR2 SVGAGI. Trimming took off 8 bases at V and 2 bases at J, with 12 bases between the two ends. CDR3 size: 13 residues. The CDR3 DNA follows: TGTGCCAGCCTTGCCACAGAAAACTATGGCTACACCTTC. It is translated as CASLATENYGYTF.

This clone was counted a single time. V gene TRBV7-8 combines with J gene TRBJ2-1; D is ambiguous. Germline CDR1 reads SGHVS; CDR2 reads FQNEAQ. Trimming left V 10 bases short and J 5 bases short, with 18 bases between. This CDR3 comprises 14 residues. As DNA, the CDR3 is TGTGCCACCTCTCGTTCGTCAGATGACAATGAGCAGTTCTTC. Encoded protein: CATSRSSDDNEQFF.

This chain links TRBV11-2 with TRBJ2-1; no clear D. V dropped 5 bases and J dropped 3 bases, with 8 bases sitting between them. The germline CDR1 and CDR2 sequences are SGHAT and FQNNGV. The CDR3 sequence is 13 residues long. The CDR3 DNA follows: TGTGCCAGCAGCCAGGCTCGCTACAATGAGCAGTTCTTC. It encodes CASSQARYNEQFF.

The rearrangement joins TRBV10-3 to TRBJ2-3, with 11 bases identical to TRBD1. Germline CDR1 is ENHRY and CDR2 is SYGVKD. The CDR3 is 16 residues long. V lost 4 bases to trimming and J lost 2 bases; unmatched junction nucleotides: 5. CDR3 sequence reads: CAISGMGQGVTDTQYF. The CDR3 nucleotides are TGTGCCATCAGTGGCATGGGACAGGGGGTCACAGATACGCAGTATTTT.

This chain connects TRBV6-5 to TRBJ2-1; TRBD1 is a possible D gene (6 bases). The V end was cut by 2 bases, the J end by 5 bases, with 10 bases between. This CDR3 spans 14 amino acids. Germline V lookup: CDR1 MNHEY, CDR2 SVGAGI. For the CDR3, the DNA is TGTGCCAGCAGTTACCAGGGGCCTAACAATGAGCAGTTCTTC. Protein sequence: CASSYQGPNNEQFF.

This clone was picked up a small number of times. Distinct nucleotide sequences in the sample also encode this CDR3. The chain links TRBV9 to TRBJ2-7, with 11 positions matching TRBD1. With 3 bases clipped from V and 4 bases from J, the junction kept 3 bases outside the gene matches. The CDR3 covers 14 residues. Germline-derived CDR1 and CDR2 are SGDLS and YYNGEE. CDR3: CASSAGTGGYEQYF. CDR3 sequence (DNA): TGTGCCAGCAGCGCGGGGACAGGGGGTTACGAGCAGTACTTC. Full variable domain (remainder filled in from reference TRBV9 and TRBJ2-7): DSGVTQTPKHLITATGQRVTLRCSPRSGDLSVYWYQQSLDQGLQFLIQYYNGEERAKGNILERFSAQQFPDLHSELNLSSLELGDSALYFCASSAGTGGYEQYFGPGTRLTVT.

This clone was counted between two and nine times. The CDR3 bases are TGTGCCAGCAGTTGGGACACCTACAATGAGCAGTTCTTC. Translating it yields CASSWDTYNEQFF. The V gene is TRBV28, the J gene TRBJ2-1; D may be TRBD1 (6 bases). Looked up from germline, CDR1 is MDHEN and CDR2 is SYDVKM. The germline V and J ends were trimmed by 4 bases and 2 bases, with 6 bases remaining between them. The CDR3 consists of 13 residues. The variable domain in full, completed from reference TRBV28 and TRBJ2-1, reads DVKVTQSSRYLVKRTGEKVFLECVQDMDHENMFWYRQDPGLGLRLIYFSYDVKMKEKGDIPEGYSVSREKKERFSLILESASTNQTSMYLCASSWDTYNEQFFGPGTRLTVL.

This clone showed up just a few times. V gene TRBV28 combines with J gene TRBJ2-7; 11 bases are shared with TRBD2. In germline, CDR1 is MDHEN, CDR2 SYDVKM. The CDR3 runs 15 residues. The V and J ends lost 6 bases and 4 bases, in that order; junction bases with no gene match: 8. The CDR3 sequence is CASRFTSGREYEQYF. The CDR3, as DNA: TGTGCCAGCAGATTCACTAGCGGGAGAGAGTACGAGCAGTACTTC.

The chain has TRBV6-5 and TRBJ1-1, with TRBD1 as a possible D gene (5 bases). The CDR3 loop spans 15 amino acids. CDR1 and CDR2 (germline): MNHEY, SVGAGI. The V end lost 0 bases, the J end lost 7 bases, and 15 bases lay between the germline ends. The DNA of the CDR3 is TGTGCCAGCAGTTACTCGAACCCCTCGCAGGGTGAAGCTTTCTTT. Translation: CASSYSNPSQGEAFF.

The rearrangement joins TRBV19 to TRBJ1-5; TRBD1 matches 8 bases. CDR3 length: 15 amino acids. V was clipped by 9 bases and J by 2 bases; unmatched bases: 9. CDR1 and CDR2 (germline): LNHDA, SQIVND (reference sequence). This CDR3 is CASRQDRAGNQPQHF. As DNA, the CDR3 is TGTGCCAGCCGTCAGGACAGGGCAGGCAATCAGCCCCAGCATTTT.

This clone was observed at least ten times. J is TRBJ2-2 and V is TRBV10-3; D is ambiguous. V lost 5 bases, J lost 7 bases, and 14 bases lay in between. This CDR3 comprises 14 residues. Germline CDR1 reads ENHRY; CDR2 reads SYGVKD. The CDR3 nucleotides are TGTGCCATCAGTCCCCTTTCGCTGGGCGGGGAGCTGTTTTTT. It specifies CAISPLSLGGELFF.

This clone was detected a few times. The V call is TRBV5-6, the J call TRBJ2-2; perhaps TRBD1 as D (6 bases). Germline V gene data show CDR1 as SGHDT and CDR2 as YYEEEE. V was clipped by 0 bases and J by 4 bases, with 13 bases between them. The CDR3 consists of 16 residues. CDR3 DNA: TGTGCCAGCAGCTTGGGTAACAGGGTTTCCACCGGGGAGCTGTTTTTT. It is translated as CASSLGNRVSTGELFF.